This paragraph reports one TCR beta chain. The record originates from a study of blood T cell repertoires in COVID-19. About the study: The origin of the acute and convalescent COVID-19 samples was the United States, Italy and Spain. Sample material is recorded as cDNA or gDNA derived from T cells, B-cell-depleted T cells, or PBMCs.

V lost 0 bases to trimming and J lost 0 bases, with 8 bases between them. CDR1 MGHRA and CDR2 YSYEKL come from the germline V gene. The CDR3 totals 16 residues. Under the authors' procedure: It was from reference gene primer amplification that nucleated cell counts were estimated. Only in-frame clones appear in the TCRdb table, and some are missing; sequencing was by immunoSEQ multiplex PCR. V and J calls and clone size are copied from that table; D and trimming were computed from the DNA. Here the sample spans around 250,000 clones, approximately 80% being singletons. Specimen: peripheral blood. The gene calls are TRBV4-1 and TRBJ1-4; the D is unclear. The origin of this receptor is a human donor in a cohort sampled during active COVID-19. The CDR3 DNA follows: TGCGCCAGCAGCCAAGATACGCCAGCAACTAATGAAAAACTGTTTTTT. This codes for CASSQDTPATNEKLFF.